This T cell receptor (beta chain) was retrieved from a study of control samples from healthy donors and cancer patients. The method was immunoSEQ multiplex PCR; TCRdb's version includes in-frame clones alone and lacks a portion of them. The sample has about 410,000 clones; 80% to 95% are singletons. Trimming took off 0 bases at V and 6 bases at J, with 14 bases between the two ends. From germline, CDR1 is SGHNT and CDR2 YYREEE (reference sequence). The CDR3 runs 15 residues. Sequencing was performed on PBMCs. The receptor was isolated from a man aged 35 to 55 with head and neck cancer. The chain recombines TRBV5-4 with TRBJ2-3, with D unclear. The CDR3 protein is CASSLDMARSDTQYF. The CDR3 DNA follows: TGTGCCAGCAGCTTGGATATGGCCCGCTCCGATACGCAGTATTTT. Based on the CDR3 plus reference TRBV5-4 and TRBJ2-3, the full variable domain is ETGVTQSPTHLIKTRGQQVTLRCSSQSGHNTVSWYQQALGQGPQFIFQYYREEENGRGNFPPRFSGLQFPNYSSELNVNALELDDSALYLCASSLDMARSDTQYFGPGTRLTVL.